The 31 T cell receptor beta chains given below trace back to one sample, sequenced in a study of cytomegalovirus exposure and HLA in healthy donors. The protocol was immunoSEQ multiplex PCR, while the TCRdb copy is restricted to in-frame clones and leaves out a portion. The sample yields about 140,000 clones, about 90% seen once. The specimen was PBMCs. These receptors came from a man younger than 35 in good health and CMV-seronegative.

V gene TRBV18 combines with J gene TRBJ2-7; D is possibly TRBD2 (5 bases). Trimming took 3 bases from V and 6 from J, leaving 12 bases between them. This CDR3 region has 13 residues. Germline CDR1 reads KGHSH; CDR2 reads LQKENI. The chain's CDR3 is CASSPSGSAEQYF. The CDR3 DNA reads TGTGCCAGCTCACCCTCGGGAAGCGCCGAGCAGTACTTC.

The CDR3 loop is CASSVLQGVNGYTF. The CDR3 bases are TGTGCCAGCAGTGTTTTACAGGGAGTCAATGGCTACACCTTC. The chain uses TRBV5-4 and TRBJ1-2; a possible D gene is TRBD1 (6 bases). In germline, CDR1 is SGHNT, CDR2 YYREEE (reference sequence). V lost 5 bases, J lost 6 bases, and 17 bases lay in between. This CDR3 comprises 14 residues.

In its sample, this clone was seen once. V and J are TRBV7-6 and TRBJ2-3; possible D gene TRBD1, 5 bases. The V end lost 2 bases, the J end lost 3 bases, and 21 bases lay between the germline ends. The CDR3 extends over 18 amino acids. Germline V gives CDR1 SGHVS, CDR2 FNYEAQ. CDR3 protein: CASSLLARTDSTTDTQYF. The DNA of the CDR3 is TGTGCCAGCAGCTTACTCGCGAGAACCGACAGTACTACAGATACGCAGTATTTT.

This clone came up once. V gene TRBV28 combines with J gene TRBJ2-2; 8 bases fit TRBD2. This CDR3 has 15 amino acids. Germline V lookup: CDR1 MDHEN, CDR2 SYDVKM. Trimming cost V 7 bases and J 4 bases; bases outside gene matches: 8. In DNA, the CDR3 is TGTGCCAGCACTCACGGGGGGGTGGCCACCGGGGAGCTGTTTTTT. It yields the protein CASTHGGVATGELFF.

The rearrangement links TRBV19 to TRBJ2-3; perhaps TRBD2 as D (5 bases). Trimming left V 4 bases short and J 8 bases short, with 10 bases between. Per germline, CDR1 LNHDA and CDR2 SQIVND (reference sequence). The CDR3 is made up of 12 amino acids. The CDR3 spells CASSTTRGTQYF. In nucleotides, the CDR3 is TGTGCCAGTAGTACAACCCGGGGTACGCAGTATTTT.

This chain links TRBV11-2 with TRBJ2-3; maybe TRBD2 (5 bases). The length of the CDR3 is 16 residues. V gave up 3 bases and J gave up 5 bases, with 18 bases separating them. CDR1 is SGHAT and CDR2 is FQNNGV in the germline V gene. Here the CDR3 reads CASSFPGSGILDTQYF. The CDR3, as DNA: TGTGCCAGCAGCTTCCCGGGGTCTGGGATTTTAGATACGCAGTATTTT.

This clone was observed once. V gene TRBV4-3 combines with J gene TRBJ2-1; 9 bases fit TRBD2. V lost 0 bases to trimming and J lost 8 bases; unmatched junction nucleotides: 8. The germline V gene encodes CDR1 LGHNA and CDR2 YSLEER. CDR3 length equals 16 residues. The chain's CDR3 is CASSQDRREGTDEQFF. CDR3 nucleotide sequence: TGCGCCAGCAGCCAAGATAGGCGGGAGGGCACGGATGAGCAGTTCTTC.

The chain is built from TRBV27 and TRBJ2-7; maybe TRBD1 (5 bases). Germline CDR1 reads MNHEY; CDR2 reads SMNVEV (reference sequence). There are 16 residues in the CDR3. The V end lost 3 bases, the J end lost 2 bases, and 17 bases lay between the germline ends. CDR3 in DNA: TGTGCCAGCAGTTTGAGTCCGACAGTAAATCCCTACGAGCAGTACTTC. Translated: CASSLSPTVNPYEQYF.

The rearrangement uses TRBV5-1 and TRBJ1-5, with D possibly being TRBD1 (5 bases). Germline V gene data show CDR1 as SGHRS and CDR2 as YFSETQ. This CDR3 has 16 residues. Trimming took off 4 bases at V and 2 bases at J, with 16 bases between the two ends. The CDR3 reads CASSPLGRGGNQPQHF. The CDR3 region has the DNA TGCGCCAGCAGCCCGCTGGGGCGGGGAGGCAATCAGCCCCAGCATTTT.

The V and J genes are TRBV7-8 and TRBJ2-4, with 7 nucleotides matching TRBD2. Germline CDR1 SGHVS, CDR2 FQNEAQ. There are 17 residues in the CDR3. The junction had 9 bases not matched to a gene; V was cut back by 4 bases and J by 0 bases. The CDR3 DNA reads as TGTGCCAGCAGCTCTTGGGGCGGGAGACTAGCCAAAAACATTCAGTACTTC. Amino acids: CASSSWGGRLAKNIQYF.

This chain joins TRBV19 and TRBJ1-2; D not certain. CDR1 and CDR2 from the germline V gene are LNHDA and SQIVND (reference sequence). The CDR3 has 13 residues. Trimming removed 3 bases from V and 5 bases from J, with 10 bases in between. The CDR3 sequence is CASSITDGYGYTF. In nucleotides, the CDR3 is TGTGCCAGTAGTATCACAGATGGGTATGGCTACACCTTC.

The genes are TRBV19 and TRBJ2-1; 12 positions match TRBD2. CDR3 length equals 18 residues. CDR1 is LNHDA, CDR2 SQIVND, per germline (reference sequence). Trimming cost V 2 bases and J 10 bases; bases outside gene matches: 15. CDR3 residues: CASSITPASGGARAEQFF. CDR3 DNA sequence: TGTGCCAGTAGTATAACCCCGGCTAGCGGGGGGGCCCGGGCGGAGCAGTTCTTC.

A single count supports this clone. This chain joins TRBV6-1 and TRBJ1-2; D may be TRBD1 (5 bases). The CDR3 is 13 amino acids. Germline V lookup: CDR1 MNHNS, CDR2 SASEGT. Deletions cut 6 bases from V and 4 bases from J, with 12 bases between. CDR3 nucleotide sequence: TGTGCCAGCAGCCACGACAGCCTCTATGGCTACACCTTC. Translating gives CASSHDSLYGYTF.

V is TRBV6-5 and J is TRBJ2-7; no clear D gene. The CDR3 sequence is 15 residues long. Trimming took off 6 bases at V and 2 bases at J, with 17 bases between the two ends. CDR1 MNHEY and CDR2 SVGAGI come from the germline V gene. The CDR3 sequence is CASSPPGSLTYEQYF. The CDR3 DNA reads TGTGCCAGCAGCCCCCCAGGATCACTTACCTACGAGCAGTACTTC.

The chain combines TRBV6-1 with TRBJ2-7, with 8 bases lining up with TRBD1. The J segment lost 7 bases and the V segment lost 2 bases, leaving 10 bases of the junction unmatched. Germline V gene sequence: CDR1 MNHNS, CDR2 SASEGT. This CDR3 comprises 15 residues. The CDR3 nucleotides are TGTGCCAGCAGTGAACTGGACAGGGAAACACGTGAGCAGTACTTC. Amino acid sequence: CASSELDRETREQYF.

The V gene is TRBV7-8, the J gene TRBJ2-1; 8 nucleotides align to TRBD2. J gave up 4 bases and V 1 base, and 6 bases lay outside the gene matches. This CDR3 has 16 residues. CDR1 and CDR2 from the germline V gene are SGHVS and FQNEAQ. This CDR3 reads CASSLDSASGYNEQFF. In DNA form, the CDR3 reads TGTGCCAGCAGCTTAGATTCGGCTAGCGGGTACAATGAGCAGTTCTTC. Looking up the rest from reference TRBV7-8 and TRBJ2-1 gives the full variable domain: GAGVSQSPRYKVAKRGQDVALRCDPISGHVSLFWYQQALGQGPEFLTYFQNEAQLDKSGLPSDRFFAERPEGSVSTLKIQRTQQEDSAVYLCASSLDSASGYNEQFFGPGTRLTVL.

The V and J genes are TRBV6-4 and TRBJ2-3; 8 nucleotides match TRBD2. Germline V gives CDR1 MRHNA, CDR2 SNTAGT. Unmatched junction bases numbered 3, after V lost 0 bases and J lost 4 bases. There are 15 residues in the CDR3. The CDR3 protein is CASSDSSGGSDTQYF. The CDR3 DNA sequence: TGTGCCAGCAGTGACTCCAGCGGGGGTTCAGATACGCAGTATTTT.

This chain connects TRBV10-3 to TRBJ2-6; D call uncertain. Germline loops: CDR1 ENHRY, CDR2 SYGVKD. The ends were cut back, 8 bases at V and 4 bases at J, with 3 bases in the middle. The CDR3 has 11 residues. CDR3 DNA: TGTGCCATCCAGGGGGCCAACGTCCTGACTTTC. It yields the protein CAIQGANVLTF.

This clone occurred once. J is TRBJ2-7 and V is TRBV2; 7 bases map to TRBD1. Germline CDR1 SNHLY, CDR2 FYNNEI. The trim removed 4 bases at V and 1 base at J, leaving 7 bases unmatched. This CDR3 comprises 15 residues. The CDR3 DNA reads TGTGCCAGCAGTGTCCCGGGACAGTTGTCCTACGAGCAGTACTTC. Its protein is CASSVPGQLSYEQYF.

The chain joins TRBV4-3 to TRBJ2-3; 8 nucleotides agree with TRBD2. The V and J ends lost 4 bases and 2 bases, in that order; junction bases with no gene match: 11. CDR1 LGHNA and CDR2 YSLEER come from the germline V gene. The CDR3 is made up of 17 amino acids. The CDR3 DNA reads TGCGCCAGCAGCCTCATCAAGGCTAGCGGGTTCACAGATACGCAGTATTTT. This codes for CASSLIKASGFTDTQYF.

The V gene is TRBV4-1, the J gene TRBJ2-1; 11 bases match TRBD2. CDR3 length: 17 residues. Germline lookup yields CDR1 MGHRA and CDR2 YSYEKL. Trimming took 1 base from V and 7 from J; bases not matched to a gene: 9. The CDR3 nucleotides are TGCGCCAGCAGCCAAGCACTAGCGGGAGTAGGCTGGAATGAGCAGTTCTTC. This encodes CASSQALAGVGWNEQFF.

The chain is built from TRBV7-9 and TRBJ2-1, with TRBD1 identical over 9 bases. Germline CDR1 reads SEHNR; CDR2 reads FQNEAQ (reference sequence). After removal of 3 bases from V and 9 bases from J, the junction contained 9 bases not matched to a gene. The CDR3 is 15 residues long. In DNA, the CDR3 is TGTGCCAGCAGCTTGAAAGGACAGGGGCCCACTGAGCAGTTCTTC. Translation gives CASSLKGQGPTEQFF.

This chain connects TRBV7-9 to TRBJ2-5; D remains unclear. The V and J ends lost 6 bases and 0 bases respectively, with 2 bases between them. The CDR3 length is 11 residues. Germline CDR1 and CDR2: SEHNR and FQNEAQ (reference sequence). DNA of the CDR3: TGTGCCAGCAGTAACCAAGAGACCCAGTACTTC. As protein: CASSNQETQYF. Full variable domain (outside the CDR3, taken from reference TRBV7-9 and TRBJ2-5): DTGVSQNPRHKITKRGQNVTFRCDPISEHNRLYWYRQTLGQGPEFLTYFQNEAQLEKSRLLSDRFSAERPKGSFSTLEIQRTEQGDSAMYLCASSNQETQYFGPGTRLLVL.

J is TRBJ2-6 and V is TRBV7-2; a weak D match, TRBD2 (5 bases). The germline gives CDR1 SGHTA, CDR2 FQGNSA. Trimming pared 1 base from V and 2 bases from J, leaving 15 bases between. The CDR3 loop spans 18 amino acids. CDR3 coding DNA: TGTGCCAGCAGCTTAGTCGGAGGTTCCGGGGCTGGGGCCAACGTCCTGACTTTC. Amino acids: CASSLVGGSGAGANVLTF.

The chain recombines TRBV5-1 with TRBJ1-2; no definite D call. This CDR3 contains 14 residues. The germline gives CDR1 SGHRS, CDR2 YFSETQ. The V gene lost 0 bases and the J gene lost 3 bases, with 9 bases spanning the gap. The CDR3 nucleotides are TGCGCCAGCAGCTTGGAACCGGTCGACTATGGCTACACCTTC. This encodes CASSLEPVDYGYTF.

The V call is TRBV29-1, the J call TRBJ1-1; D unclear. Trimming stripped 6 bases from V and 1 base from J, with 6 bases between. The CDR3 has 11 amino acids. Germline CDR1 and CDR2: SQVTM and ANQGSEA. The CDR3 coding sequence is TGCAGCGTCAAGAGGAACACTGAAGCTTTCTTT. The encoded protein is CSVKRNTEAFF.

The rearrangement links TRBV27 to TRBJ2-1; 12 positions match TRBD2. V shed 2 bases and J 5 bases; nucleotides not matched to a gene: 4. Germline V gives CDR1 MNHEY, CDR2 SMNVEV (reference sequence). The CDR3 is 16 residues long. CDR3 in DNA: TGTGCCAGCAGTTTAATCGGACTAGCGGGAAACAATGAGCAGTTCTTC. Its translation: CASSLIGLAGNNEQFF.

As DNA, the CDR3 is TGTGCCAGCAGTGACCTGACTAGCGGGGGGTCCTCCTACGAGCAGTACTTC. As protein: CASSDLTSGGSSYEQYF. The genes are TRBV2 and TRBJ2-7; 13 bases are a match to TRBD2. Germline CDR1 is SNHLY and CDR2 is FYNNEI. This CDR3 has 17 amino acids. V shed 3 bases and J 0 bases; nucleotides not matched to a gene: 5.

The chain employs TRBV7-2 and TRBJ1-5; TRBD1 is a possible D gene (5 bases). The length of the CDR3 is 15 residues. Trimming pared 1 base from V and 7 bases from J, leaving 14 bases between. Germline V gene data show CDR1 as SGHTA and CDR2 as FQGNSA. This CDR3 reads CASSLDGGWEQPQHF. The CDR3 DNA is TGTGCCAGCAGCTTAGACGGGGGTTGGGAGCAGCCCCAGCATTTT. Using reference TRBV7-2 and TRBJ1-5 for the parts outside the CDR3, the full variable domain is GAGVSQSPSNKVTEKGKDVELRCDPISGHTALYWYRQSLGQGLEFLIYFQGNSAPDKSGLPSDRFSAERTGGSVSTLTIQRTQQEDSAVYLCASSLDGGWEQPQHFGDGTRLSIL.

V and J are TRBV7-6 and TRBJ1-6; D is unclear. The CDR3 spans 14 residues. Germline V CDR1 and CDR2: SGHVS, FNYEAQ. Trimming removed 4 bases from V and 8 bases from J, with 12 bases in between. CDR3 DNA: TGTGCCAGCAGCTCCCGAGGATTCGATTCACCCCTCCACTTT. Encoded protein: CASSSRGFDSPLHF.

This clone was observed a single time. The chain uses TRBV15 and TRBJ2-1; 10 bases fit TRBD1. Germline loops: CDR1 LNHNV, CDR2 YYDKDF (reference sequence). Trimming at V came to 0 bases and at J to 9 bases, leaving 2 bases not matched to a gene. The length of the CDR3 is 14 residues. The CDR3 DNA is TGTGCCACCAGCAGAGATCGGGACAGGGGTGAGCAGTTCTTC. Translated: CATSRDRDRGEQFF.